This entry is about one T cell receptor (beta chain). The sample holds a few counts of this clonotype. What antigen it recognizes has not been identified. Base qualities were left out, and no much larger clone turns up one base away. As encoded in the germline V gene, CDR1 is SQVTM while CDR2 is ANQGSEA. Spanning cysteine to phenylalanine, the CDR3 consists of 13 amino acids. Just CDR3 DNA is preserved here, 39 bases in frame from base 1. Trimming removed 7 bases from V and 2 bases from J; the gene matches leave 8 bases unexplained. This sample was sequenced with an Illumina HiSeq 2500. Quantitative 5'-RACE with molecular barcodes was the method used to prepare the TCR beta libraries. Regarding the original processing steps: A new computational method based on a probabilistic model of VDJ rearrangement was used to identify disease-linked TCR variants. The raw public data were reprocessed by TCRdb itself: fastp quality trimming at Q25, MiXCR clonotype calling, in-frame beta chains only. Rows merge per CDR3 protein into single entries with the most common DNA and genes. TCRdb, not the authors, supplied the V and J calls. Across this sample there are 200,000 to 250,000 distinct CDR3 sequences, with around 20% seen only once. Under 45% of the sample is taken by the ten largest.

The data stem from a study of CD8 T cells in ankylosing spondylitis (dated by TCRdb to 2015 to 2018). About the investigation overall: The study set out to find disease-linked TCR variants by profiling T cell receptor beta repertoires in ankylosing spondylitis patients and healthy donors. The full study cohort was made up of under 30 ankylosing spondylitis patients and approximately 100 healthy donors. Peripheral blood samples were taken, and synovial fluid was additionally collected from ankylosing spondylitis patients. What the study reported, not specific to this receptor: In peripheral blood, the disease-linked clones were found at relatively low frequencies and had a CD8+ phenotype. Some motif variants were previously reported in synovial fluid and blood of reactive arthritis patients, suggesting common disease-initiation mechanisms. According to the report, matched synovial fluid samples from ankylosing spondylitis patients were significantly enriched for the disease-linked clones. A TCR beta motif of about eight highly homologous amino acid variants appeared characteristic of blood from ankylosing spondylitis patients.

The rearranged segments are TRBV29-1 and TRBJ2-7; TRBD1 aligns with 7 central bases. Sequencing input: blood, either unsorted or a sorted T cell fraction (not recorded which). The source is a male donor with ankylosing spondylitis. In nucleotides, the sequence is TGCAGCGCGACCGGGACAGAACCCTACGAGCAGTACTTC. Translation gives CSATGTEPYEQYF.